This TCR beta chain was recorded in a study of T cells after yellow fever vaccination. V lost 6 bases and J 6 bases, leaving 18 bases between the germline ends. The CDR3 has 14 residues. CDR1 and CDR2 from the germline V gene are DFQATT and SNEGSKA (reference sequence). TCRdb reanalysed the 5' RACE reads using MiXCR and keeps one entry per CDR3 protein. This table has more than 300,000 distinct CDR3 sequences, about 10% appearing once. The chain has TRBV20-1 and TRBJ1-5, with a possible D match to TRBD1 (5 bases). The sequence came from a young man who received the YFV17D yellow fever vaccine. Sequencing was performed on CD4+ T cells sorted from PBMCs, taken 45 days after the yellow fever booster vaccination. Written as DNA, the CDR3 is TGCAGTGCATATGCGGGACTGGGGGGTCAGCCCCAGCATTTT. Protein product: CSAYAGLGGQPQHF.